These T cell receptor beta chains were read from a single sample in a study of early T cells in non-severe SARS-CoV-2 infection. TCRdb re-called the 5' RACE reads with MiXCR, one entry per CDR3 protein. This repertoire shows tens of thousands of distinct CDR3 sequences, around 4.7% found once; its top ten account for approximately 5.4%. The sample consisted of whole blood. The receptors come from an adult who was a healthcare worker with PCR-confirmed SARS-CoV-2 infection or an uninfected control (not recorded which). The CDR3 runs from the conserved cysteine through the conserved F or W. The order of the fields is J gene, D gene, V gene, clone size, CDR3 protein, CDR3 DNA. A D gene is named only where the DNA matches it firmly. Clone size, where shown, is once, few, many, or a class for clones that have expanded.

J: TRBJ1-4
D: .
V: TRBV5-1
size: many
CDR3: CASSQWQRGVGEKLFF
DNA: TGCGCCAGCAGCCAGTGGCAAAGGGGTGTAGGTGAAAAACTGTTTTTT

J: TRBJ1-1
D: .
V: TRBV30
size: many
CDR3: CAWRRGKAFF
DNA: TGTGCCTGGAGGAGGGGTAAGGCTTTCTTT

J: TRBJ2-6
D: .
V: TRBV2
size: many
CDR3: CASGANSGANVLTF
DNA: TGTGCCAGCGGGGCAAACTCTGGGGCCAACGTCCTGACTTTC

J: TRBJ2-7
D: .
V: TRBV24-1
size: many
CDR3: CATSDPAGGAYEQYF
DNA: TGTGCCACCAGTGATCCCGCCGGGGGCGCGTACGAGCAGTACTTC

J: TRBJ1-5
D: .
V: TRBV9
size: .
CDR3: CASSAEQGNQPQHF
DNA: TGTGCCAGCAGCGCGGAACAGGGAAATCAGCCCCAGCATTTT

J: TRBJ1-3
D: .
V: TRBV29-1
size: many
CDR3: CSVVDVGNTIYF
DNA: TGCAGCGTTGTAGACGTAGGAAACACCATATATTTT

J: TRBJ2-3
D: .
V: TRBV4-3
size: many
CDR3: CASSQDRIGLTDTQYF
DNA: TGCGCCAGCAGCCAAGATCGAATAGGCCTCACAGATACGCAGTATTTT

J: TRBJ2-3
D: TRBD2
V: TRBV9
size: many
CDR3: CASSLLTSGDTQYF
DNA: TGTGCCAGCAGCTTACTGACTAGCGGAGATACGCAGTATTTT

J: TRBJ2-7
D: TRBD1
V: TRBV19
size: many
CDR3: CASSIGQGYEQYF
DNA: TGTGCCAGTAGTATAGGACAGGGCTACGAGCAGTACTTC

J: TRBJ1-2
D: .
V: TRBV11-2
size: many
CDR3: CASSSGRLGEYGYTF
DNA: TGTGCCAGCAGCAGCGGCAGGCTAGGGGAATACGGCTACACCTTC

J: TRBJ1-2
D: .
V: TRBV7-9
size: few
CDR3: CASSSSRGGYTF
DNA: TGTGCCAGCAGCTCCTCCAGGGGAGGCTACACCTTC

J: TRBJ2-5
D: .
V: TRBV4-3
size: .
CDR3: CASSQAPGREVETQYF
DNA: TGCGCCAGCAGCCAAGCTCCGGGCAGAGAGGTAGAGACCCAGTACTTC

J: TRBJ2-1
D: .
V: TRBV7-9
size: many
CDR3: CASTLGGRAYNEQFF
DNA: TGTGCCAGCACCTTGGGGGGCAGGGCCTACAATGAGCAGTTCTTC

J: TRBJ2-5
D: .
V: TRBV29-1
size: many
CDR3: CSVRTGGETQYF
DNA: TGCAGCGTTAGGACAGGAGGGGAGACCCAGTACTTC

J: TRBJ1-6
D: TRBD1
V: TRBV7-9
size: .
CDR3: CASSMGQGNSPLHF
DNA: TGTGCCAGCAGCATGGGACAGGGGAATTCACCCCTCCACTTT

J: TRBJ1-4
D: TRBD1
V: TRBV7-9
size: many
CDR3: CASSFGQGGEKLFF
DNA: TGTGCCAGCAGCTTCGGACAGGGGGGCGAAAAACTGTTTTTT

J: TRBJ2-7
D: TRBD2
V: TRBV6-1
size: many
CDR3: CASSEGLAGSYEQYF
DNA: TGTGCCAGCAGTGAAGGACTAGCGGGCTCCTACGAGCAGTACTTC

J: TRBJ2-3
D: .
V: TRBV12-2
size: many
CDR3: CASRLVPSGRAVVADTQYF
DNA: TGTGCAAGTCGCTTAGTTCCTAGCGGGAGGGCTGTGGTAGCAGATACGCAGTATTTT

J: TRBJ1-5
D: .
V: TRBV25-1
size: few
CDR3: CASSEFDRYYSNQPQHF
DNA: TGTGCCAGCAGTGAATTCGACAGATATTACAGCAATCAGCCCCAGCATTTT

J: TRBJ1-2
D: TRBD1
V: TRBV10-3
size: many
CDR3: CAISVGQEIGYTF
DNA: TGTGCCATCAGTGTCGGACAGGAGATTGGCTACACCTTC

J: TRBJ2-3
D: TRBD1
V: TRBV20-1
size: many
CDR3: CSAGGQADTQYF
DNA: TGCAGTGCTGGGGGACAGGCAGATACGCAGTATTTT

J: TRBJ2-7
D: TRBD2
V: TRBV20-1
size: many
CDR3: CSAPLMTSGTGEQYF
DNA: TGCAGTGCTCCTTTAATGACTAGCGGGACGGGAGAGCAGTACTTC

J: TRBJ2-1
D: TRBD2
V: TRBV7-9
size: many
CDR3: CASSRTSALSYNEQFF
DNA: TGTGCCAGCAGCAGAACTAGCGCCCTCTCCTACAATGAGCAGTTCTTC